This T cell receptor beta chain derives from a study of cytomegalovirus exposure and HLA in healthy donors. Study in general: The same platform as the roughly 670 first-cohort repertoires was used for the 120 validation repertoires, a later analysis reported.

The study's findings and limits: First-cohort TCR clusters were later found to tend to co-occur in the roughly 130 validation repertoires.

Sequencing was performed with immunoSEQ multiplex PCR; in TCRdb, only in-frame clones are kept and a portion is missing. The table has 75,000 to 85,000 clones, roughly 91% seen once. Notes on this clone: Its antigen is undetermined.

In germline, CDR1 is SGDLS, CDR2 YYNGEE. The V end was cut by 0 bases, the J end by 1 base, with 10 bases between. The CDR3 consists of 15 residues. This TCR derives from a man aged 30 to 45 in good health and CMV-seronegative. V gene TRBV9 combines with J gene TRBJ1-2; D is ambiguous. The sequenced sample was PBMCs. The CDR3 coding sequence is TGTGCCAGCAGCGTAGGAGGGTCCCGTAACTATGGCTACACCTTC. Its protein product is CASSVGGSRNYGYTF.